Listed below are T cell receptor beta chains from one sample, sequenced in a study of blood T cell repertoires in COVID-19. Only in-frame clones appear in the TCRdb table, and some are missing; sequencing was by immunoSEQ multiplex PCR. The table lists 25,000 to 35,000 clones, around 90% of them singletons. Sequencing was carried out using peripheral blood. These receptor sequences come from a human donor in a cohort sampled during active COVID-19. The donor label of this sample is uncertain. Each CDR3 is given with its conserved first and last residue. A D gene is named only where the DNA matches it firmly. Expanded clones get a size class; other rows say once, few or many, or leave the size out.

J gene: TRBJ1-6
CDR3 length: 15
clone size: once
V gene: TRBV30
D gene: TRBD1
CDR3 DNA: TGTGCCTGGAGGCAGGGGGACCTTAATAATTCACCCCTCCACTTT
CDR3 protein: CAWRQGDLNNSPLHF

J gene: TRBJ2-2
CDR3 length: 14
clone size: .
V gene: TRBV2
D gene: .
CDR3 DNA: TGTGCCAGCAGTGAAAGACAGATCACCGGGGAGCTGTTTTTT
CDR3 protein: CASSERQITGELFF

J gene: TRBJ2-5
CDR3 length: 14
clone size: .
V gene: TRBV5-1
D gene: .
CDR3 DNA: TGCGCCAGCAGCTTGGAGGCAGGCCAAGAGACCCAGTACTTC
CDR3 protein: CASSLEAGQETQYF

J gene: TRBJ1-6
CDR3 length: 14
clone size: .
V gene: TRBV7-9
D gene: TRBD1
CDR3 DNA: TGTGCCAGCAGCTCGACAGGGACCAATTCACCCCTCCACTTT
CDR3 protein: CASSSTGTNSPLHF

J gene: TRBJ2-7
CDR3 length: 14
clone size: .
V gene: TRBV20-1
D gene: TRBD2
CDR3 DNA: TGCAGTGCTAGTCCCACTAGCGGTTACTACGAGCAGTACTTC
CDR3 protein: CSASPTSGYYEQYF

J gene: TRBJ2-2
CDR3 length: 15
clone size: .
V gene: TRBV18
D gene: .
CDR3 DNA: TGTGCCAGCTCACCACCGTCGGGGGGCGCCGGGGAGCTGTTTTTT
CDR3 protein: CASSPPSGGAGELFF

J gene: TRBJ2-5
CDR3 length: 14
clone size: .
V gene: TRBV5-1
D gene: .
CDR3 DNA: TGCGCCAGCAGCTTGGGCGGCGCTCAAGAGACCCAGTACTTC
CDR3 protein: CASSLGGAQETQYF

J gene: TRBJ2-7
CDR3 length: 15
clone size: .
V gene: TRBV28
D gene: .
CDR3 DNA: TGTGCCAGCAGTTTAAAGGTCAGGGAAAGACACGAGCAGTACTTC
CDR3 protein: CASSLKVRERHEQYF

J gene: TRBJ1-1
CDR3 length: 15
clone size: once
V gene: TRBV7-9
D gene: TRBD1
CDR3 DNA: TGTGCCAGCAGCTTAGCCTCAGGGGGGAACACTGAAGCTTTCTTT
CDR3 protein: CASSLASGGNTEAFF

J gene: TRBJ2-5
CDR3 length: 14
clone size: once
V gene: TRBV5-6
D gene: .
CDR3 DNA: TGTGCCAGCAGCCCGGGACTCGGAGAAGAGACCCAGTACTTC
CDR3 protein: CASSPGLGEETQYF

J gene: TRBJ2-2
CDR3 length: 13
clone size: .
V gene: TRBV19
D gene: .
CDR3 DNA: TGTGCCAGCGGGAGGGGGCAGCTCGGGGAGCTGTTTTTT
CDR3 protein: CASGRGQLGELFF